The 22 T cell receptor beta chains reported below all come from one sample, sequenced in a study of relationships among human T cell subsets. From mRNA, alpha and beta CDR3 regions were amplified using semiquantitative ARM-PCR. ARM-PCR used tagged nested gene-specific primers, then communal superprimers for exponential amplification. TCRdb passed the multiplex PCR reads through MiXCR, listing each CDR3 protein once. The sample has more than 8,500 distinct CDR3 sequences; roughly 54% are singletons. The CD45RA-negative fraction was bead-selected with anti-CD45RO to obtain memory T cells. The sequenced sample consisted of memory T cells sorted from blood. The origin of the receptors is a man aged 40-49 years in good health.

The gene calls are TRBV6-5 and TRBJ1-5; 7 nucleotides agree with TRBD1. The germline V gene encodes CDR1 MNHEY and CDR2 SVGAGI. The junction had 2 bases not matched to a gene; V was cut back by 5 bases and J by 4 bases. The CDR3 loop spans 13 amino acids. The CDR3 DNA is TGTGCCAGCAGTCCGGACAGGAATCAGCCCCAGCATTTT. Residues: CASSPDRNQPQHF.

The CDR3 nucleotides are TGTGCCAGCAGCCGGACTAGCGGGATGGACGGGAACATTCAGTACTTC. Residues: CASSRTSGMDGNIQYF. The chain combines TRBV11-2 with TRBJ2-4, with 12 bases fitting TRBD2. This CDR3 spans 16 amino acids. Germline-derived CDR1 and CDR2 are SGHAT and FQNNGV. The junction had 9 bases not matched to a gene; V was cut back by 5 bases and J by 7 bases.

This chain links TRBV4-2 with TRBJ1-4; D remains ambiguous. The CDR3 is 13 amino acids. Per the germline V gene, CDR1 is LGHNA and CDR2 is YNFKEQ. The V and J ends lost 4 bases and 6 bases respectively, with 9 bases between them. In nucleotides, the CDR3 is TGTGCCAGCAGCCCCATCCGGGATGAAAAACTGTTTTTT. This gives the protein CASSPIRDEKLFF.

Note on this clonotype: A much larger clone sits a single nucleotide away, making a read error possible. The chain carries TRBV12-3 or TRBV12-4 and TRBJ2-7; 8 bases align to TRBD1. V shed 8 bases, J shed 1 base, and the junction held 7 bases outside the gene matches. CDR3 length equals 14 residues. The CDR3 loop is CASGGQGDSYEQYV. The CDR3 nucleotides read TGTGCCAGCGGTGGACAGGGTGATTCCTACGAGCAGTACGTC.

V usage is TRBV6-6 and J usage is TRBJ2-5; the D gene is possibly TRBD2 (6 bases). Trimming took 2 bases from V and 0 from J, leaving 13 bases between them. The germline gives CDR1 MNHNY, CDR2 SVGAGI (reference sequence). This CDR3 spans 16 amino acids. CDR3 in DNA: TGTGCCAGCAGTTACGGAACCCGGGACTACCAAGAGACCCAGTACTTC. This encodes CASSYGTRDYQETQYF.

This clonotype was detected a few times. The CDR3 DNA follows: TGTGCCAGTAGTATAGGTGGTGAGCAGTTCTTC. The encoded protein is CASSIGGEQFF. The J gene is TRBJ2-1, the V gene TRBV19; D ambiguous. CDR1 and CDR2 from the germline V gene are LNHDA and SQIVND (reference sequence). The CDR3 covers 11 residues. Trimming stripped 1 base from V and 9 bases from J, with 4 bases between.

This chain connects TRBV10-3 to TRBJ1-5; weak D call: TRBD1 (5 bases). Trimming removed 6 bases from V and 3 bases from J, with 15 bases in between. This CDR3 has 15 amino acids. The germline gives CDR1 ENHRY, CDR2 SYGVKD. The DNA of the CDR3 is TGTGCCATCAGCTGGAGCAGGGAGGACAATCAGCCCCAGCATTTT. This sequence encodes CAISWSREDNQPQHF.

J is TRBJ1-1 and V is TRBV29-1; D is unresolved. In germline, CDR1 is SQVTM, CDR2 ANQGSEA. The CDR3 length is 14 residues. V was pared by 6 bases and J by 4 bases, with 18 bases between. CDR3 nucleotides: TGCAGCGTCGCCTCACAGCGAGGAGGCACTGAAGCTTTCTTT. As protein: CSVASQRGGTEAFF.

This clonotype occurred a few times. The chain employs TRBV11-3 and TRBJ2-1, with D perhaps TRBD1 (6 bases). CDR3 size: 13 residues. V gave up 0 bases and J gave up 7 bases, with 7 bases separating them. CDR1 and CDR2 from the germline V gene are SGHNT and YENEEA. CDR3 amino acids: CASSLEGGNEQFF. DNA for the CDR3: TGTGCCAGCAGCTTAGAAGGGGGAAATGAGCAGTTCTTC.

The table lists this clonotype with a few counts. The chain couples TRBV12-3 or TRBV12-4 to TRBJ1-4; D gene ambiguous. V shed 4 bases and J shed 5 bases, with 11 bases lying between them. The CDR3 length is 14 residues. CDR3 sequence: CASSSRPENEKLFF. CDR3 in DNA: TGTGCCAGCAGTTCCAGGCCGGAGAATGAAAAACTGTTTTTT.

The rearrangement joins TRBV20-1 to TRBJ1-1; D gene uncertain. This CDR3 is 13 amino acids long. Germline CDR1 is DFQATT and CDR2 is SNEGSKA (reference sequence). Trimming stripped 7 bases from V and 0 bases from J, with 12 bases between. CDR3: CSVEGMVNTEAFF. As DNA, the CDR3 is TGCAGTGTCGAGGGTATGGTGAACACTGAAGCTTTCTTT.

The chain joins TRBV19 to TRBJ2-5; D is ambiguous. CDR3 length equals 14 residues. Germline loops: CDR1 LNHDA, CDR2 SQIVND (reference sequence). V was trimmed by 5 bases and J by 0 bases, leaving 10 bases between them. The CDR3 coding sequence is TGTGCCAGTAGTCCCGGCACCTACCAAGAGACCCAGTACTTC. This encodes CASSPGTYQETQYF. The whole variable domain, remainder taken from reference TRBV19 and TRBJ2-5, is DGGITQSPKYLFRKEGQNVTLSCEQNLNHDAMYWYRQDPGQGLRLIYYSQIVNDFQKGDIAEGYSVSREKKESFPLTVTSAQKNPTAFYLCASSPGTYQETQYFGPGTRLLVL.

This rearrangement joins TRBV6-6 to TRBJ1-4; 7 bases align to TRBD1. Trimming cost V 4 bases and J 8 bases; bases outside gene matches: 10. This CDR3 contains 15 residues. From germline, CDR1 is MNHNY and CDR2 SVGAGI (reference sequence). The CDR3 spells CASSFRRTGAEKLFF. CDR3 DNA sequence: TGTGCCAGCAGTTTCCGCCGGACAGGTGCCGAAAAACTGTTTTTT.

J is TRBJ2-5 and V is TRBV12-3 or TRBV12-4; 9 bases match TRBD1. The CDR3 consists of 12 residues. Trimming at V came to 8 bases and at J to 5 bases, leaving 3 bases not matched to a gene. CDR3 amino acids: CASVGTGETQYF. DNA of the CDR3: TGTGCCAGCGTGGGGACAGGGGAGACCCAGTACTTC.

The V gene is TRBV7-6, the J gene TRBJ2-5; perhaps TRBD1 as D (6 bases). Germline values: CDR1 SGHVS, CDR2 FNYEAQ. This CDR3 is 16 amino acids long. V lost 7 bases, J lost 5 bases, and 23 bases lay in between. The CDR3 here is CASTGTGLSGVETQYF. The CDR3 DNA reads as TGTGCCAGCACCGGTACAGGGCTCTCCGGAGTGGAGACCCAGTACTTC.

The chain uses TRBV2 and TRBJ2-3, with 16 bases aligning to TRBD2. J lost 5 bases, V lost 3 bases, and 5 bases had no gene match. The V gene's germline CDR1 is SNHLY and CDR2 FYNNEI. There are 17 residues in the CDR3. In DNA, the CDR3 is TGTGCCAGCAGTGAGGGACTAGCGGGAGGGCGGAGAGATACGCAGTATTTT. It translates to CASSEGLAGGRRDTQYF. Looking up the rest from reference TRBV2 and TRBJ2-3 gives the full variable domain: EPEVTQTPSHQVTQMGQEVILRCVPISNHLYFYWYRQILGQKVEFLVSFYNNEISEKSEIFDDQFSVERPDGSNFTLKIRSTKLEDSAMYFCASSEGLAGGRRDTQYFGPGTRLTVL.

The CDR3 bases are TGCGCCAGCAGGGAGCGGGAAGCCTACAATGAGCAGTTCTTC. It yields the protein CASREREAYNEQFF. The chain carries TRBV4-1 and TRBJ2-1; 7 positions agree with TRBD2. The CDR3 contains 14 residues. Germline values: CDR1 MGHRA, CDR2 YSYEKL. V gave up 6 bases and J gave up 2 bases; unmatched junction bases: 4.

The V and J genes are TRBV20-1 and TRBJ1-1, with unresolved D. The CDR3 runs 13 residues. V lost 3 bases and J lost 4, with 12 bases in between. Germline loops: CDR1 DFQATT, CDR2 SNEGSKA (reference sequence). The CDR3 DNA sequence: TGCAGTGCTAGGTACAATCGGGGCACTGAAGCTTTCTTT. Translated, it gives CSARYNRGTEAFF.

The count of this clonotype is one. The chain has TRBV7-9 and TRBJ2-5; 7 bases agree with TRBD2. Trimming cost V 4 bases and J 0 bases; bases outside gene matches: 8. The CDR3 is made up of 16 amino acids. The germline CDR1 and CDR2 sequences are SEHNR and FQNEAQ (reference sequence). Here the CDR3 reads CASSSSGAGYQETQYF. The CDR3 DNA reads TGTGCCAGCAGCTCCAGCGGAGCGGGGTACCAAGAGACCCAGTACTTC.

In DNA form, the CDR3 reads TGTGCCAGAAGACATGACGGAATCATATCAGATACGCAGTATTTT. This codes for CARRHDGIISDTQYF. The chain uses TRBV5-3 and TRBJ2-3; no definite D call. TRBV5-3 is given ORF status, its function remaining uncertain. This CDR3 contains 15 residues. Deletions cut 5 bases from V and 4 bases from J, with 17 bases between.

V gene TRBV28 combines with J gene TRBJ2-1; tentative D call: TRBD2 (6 bases). CDR1 and CDR2 from the germline V gene are MDHEN and SYDVKM. V was shortened by 6 bases and J by 3 bases, with 15 bases between the two germline ends. This CDR3 comprises 15 residues. The CDR3 loop reads CASSPGGADYNEQFF. In DNA form, the CDR3 reads TGTGCCAGCAGCCCCGGCGGGGCCGACTACAATGAGCAGTTCTTC.

As regards this clonotype: At one end, the junction sequence differs from germline, possibly due to a read error. The V gene is TRBV10-3, the J gene TRBJ1-1; D is ambiguous. The CDR3 covers 13 residues. Germline CDR1 ENHRY, CDR2 SYGVKD. DNA for the CDR3: TGTGCCAGCAGTGAACAGAGCAACACTGAAGCTTTCTTT. This translates into CASSEQSNTEAFF.